The 10 T cell receptor beta chains presented below share a single source sample, sequenced in a study of graft-versus-host responses after intestinal transplantation. Their cognate antigens are unknown. Repertoires were generated with immunoSEQ multiplex PCR, while TCRdb's copy carries only in-frame clones and drops some. The sample has tens of thousands of clones, 90% seen once. The material sequenced was unstimulated CD8+ T cells sorted from spleen or lymph node cells, taken before transplant. Receptors were obtained from a human donor who was the organ donor for an intestinal transplant.

The rearrangement links TRBV6-1 to TRBJ1-1; D is possibly TRBD1 (5 bases). Trimming removed 8 bases at V and 6 bases at J, with 13 bases between. The CDR3 is 12 residues long. Germline V gene data show CDR1 as MNHNS and CDR2 as SASEGT. The CDR3 DNA follows: TGTGCCAGCGTCCAGGGTATTCCTGAAGCTTTCTTT. It specifies CASVQGIPEAFF.

The rearrangement uses TRBV13 and TRBJ2-4; D remains ambiguous. The CDR3 extends over 15 amino acids. The germline gives CDR1 PRHDT, CDR2 FYEKMQ (reference sequence). V gave up 7 bases and J gave up 0 bases, with 13 bases separating them. The DNA of the CDR3 is TGTGCCAGCACCCTTGGGCCCCTAGCCAAAAACATTCAGTACTTC. Translated: CASTLGPLAKNIQYF.

The J gene is TRBJ2-5, the V gene TRBV7-6, with D unclear. Germline V gives CDR1 SGHVS, CDR2 FNYEAQ. The length of the CDR3 is 13 residues. The germline V and J ends were trimmed by 3 bases and 3 bases, with 8 bases remaining between them. Written as DNA, the CDR3 is TGTGCCAGCAGCTTCAACCTAAAAGAGACCCAGTACTTC. Translation gives CASSFNLKETQYF.

This clone was found a few times. The V gene is TRBV19, the J gene TRBJ2-1; 13 bases agree with TRBD2. This CDR3 spans 16 amino acids. J was trimmed by 8 bases and V by 4 bases; bases with no gene match: 8. The germline V gene has CDR1 LNHDA and CDR2 SQIVND (reference sequence). The CDR3 loop is CASSSTGTSGNDEQFF. CDR3 coding DNA: TGTGCCAGTAGTAGTACCGGGACTAGCGGGAACGATGAGCAGTTCTTC.

The V call is TRBV5-8, the J call TRBJ2-7; no clear D gene. Germline loops: CDR1 SGHTS, CDR2 YDEGEE. The V and J ends lost 4 bases and 3 bases respectively, with 5 bases between them. The CDR3 spans 11 residues. The CDR3, as DNA: TGTGCCAGCAGCCCCGGCTACGAGCAGTACTTC. Translating it yields CASSPGYEQYF.

The gene calls are TRBV7-9 and TRBJ1-1, with D uncertain. The V end lost 5 bases, the J end lost 1 base, and 8 bases lay between the germline ends. Germline V lookup: CDR1 SEHNR, CDR2 FQNEAQ (reference sequence). This CDR3 region has 13 residues. The CDR3 reads CASSLQENTEAFF. The CDR3, as DNA: TGTGCCAGCAGCCTTCAGGAGAACACTGAAGCTTTCTTT.

The CDR3 DNA reads as TGTGCCAGCAGCTCGATTCATCAGAACTATGGCTACACCTTC. Its translation: CASSSIHQNYGYTF. The rearrangement joins TRBV28 to TRBJ1-2; D not certain. The ends were cut back, 6 bases at V and 2 bases at J, with 13 bases in the middle. This CDR3 is 14 amino acids long. From germline, CDR1 is MDHEN and CDR2 SYDVKM.

The chain links TRBV19 to TRBJ1-2, with 10 bases lining up with TRBD1. Looked up from germline, CDR1 is LNHDA and CDR2 is SQIVND (reference sequence). The CDR3 runs to 14 residues. J was trimmed by 6 bases and V by 5 bases; bases with no gene match: 6. The CDR3 nucleotides are TGTGCCAGTAGTGAATGGACAGGGGGAAATGGCTACACCTTC. Protein: CASSEWTGGNGYTF. Based on the CDR3 plus reference TRBV19 and TRBJ1-2, the full variable domain is DGGITQSPKYLFRKEGQNVTLSCEQNLNHDAMYWYRQDPGQGLRLIYYSQIVNDFQKGDIAEGYSVSREKKESFPLTVTSAQKNPTAFYLCASSEWTGGNGYTFGSGTRLTVV.

This clone was found a few times. This chain joins TRBV11-2 and TRBJ2-1; 12 bases agree with TRBD2. The V gene end was trimmed by 5 bases and the J gene end by 5 bases; junction bases not matched to a gene: 7. The CDR3 has 16 residues. The germline CDR1 and CDR2 sequences are SGHAT and FQNNGV. The CDR3 region is CASSPRTSGINNEQFF. DNA of the CDR3: TGTGCCAGCAGCCCCCGGACTAGCGGGATTAACAATGAGCAGTTCTTC. Full variable domain (outside the CDR3, taken from reference TRBV11-2 and TRBJ2-1): EAGVAQSPRYKIIEKRQSVAFWCNPISGHATLYWYQQILGQGPKLLIQFQNNGVVDDSQLPKDRFSAERLKGVDSTLKIQPAKLEDSAVYLCASSPRTSGINNEQFFGPGTRLTVL.

The chain is built from TRBV4-2 and TRBJ2-7, with 9 bases fitting TRBD2. CDR3 length: 18 amino acids. The V gene end was trimmed by 0 bases and the J gene end by 4 bases; junction bases not matched to a gene: 13. From germline, CDR1 is LGHNA and CDR2 YNFKEQ. The CDR3 nucleotides are TGTGCCAGCAGCCAAGACTTAGACCCCGGGACTAGCCTTTACGAGCAGTACTTC. This encodes CASSQDLDPGTSLYEQYF.